This T cell receptor beta chain is drawn from a study of CXCR3-negative and CXCR3-positive naive CD8 T cells. UMI-tagged TRB cDNA libraries were built via 5' RACE. TCRdb reanalyzed the 5' RACE reads, giving one entry per CDR3 protein sequence and no DNA. This listing includes about 130,000 distinct CDR3 sequences. This CDR3 spans 16 amino acids. This receptor was identified in a human donor in good health. Some clones in this sample may be carry-over from other donors' samples. V and J are TRBV12-3 or TRBV12-4 and TRBJ1-4; TCRdb reports TRBD1, a call that lacks DNA to check it against. The sample consisted of naive CXCR3- CD8+ T cells from blood. Specified subset: CD45RO-CCR7+CD27+CD95- naive CD8+ T cells lacking CXCR3 (TNR3-). The CDR3 sequence: CASSLGGKNTNEKLFF.